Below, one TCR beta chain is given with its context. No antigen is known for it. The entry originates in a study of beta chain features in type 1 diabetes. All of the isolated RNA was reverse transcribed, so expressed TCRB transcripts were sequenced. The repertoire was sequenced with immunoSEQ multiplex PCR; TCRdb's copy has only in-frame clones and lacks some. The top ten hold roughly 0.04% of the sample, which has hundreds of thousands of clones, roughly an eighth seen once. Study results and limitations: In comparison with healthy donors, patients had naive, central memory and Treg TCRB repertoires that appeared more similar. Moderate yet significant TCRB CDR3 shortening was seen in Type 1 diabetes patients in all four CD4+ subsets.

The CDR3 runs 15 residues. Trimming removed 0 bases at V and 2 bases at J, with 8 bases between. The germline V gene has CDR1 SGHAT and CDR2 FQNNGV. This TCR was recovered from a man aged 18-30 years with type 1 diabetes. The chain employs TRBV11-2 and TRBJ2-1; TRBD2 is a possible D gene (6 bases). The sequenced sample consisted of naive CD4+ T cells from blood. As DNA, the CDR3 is TGTGCCAGCAGCTTAGAGGAGGGTCCCTACAATGAGCAGTTCTTC. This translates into CASSLEEGPYNEQFF.